This T cell receptor (beta chain) appears in the sequencing data of a study of technical replicates of blood from several donors. Clones were sequenced by immunoSEQ multiplex PCR, and TCRdb holds only the in-frame ones, with some missing. The repertoire holds more than 70,000 clones, about 89% seen once, with approximately 0.3% in the top ten. The V end lost 3 bases, the J end lost 5 bases, and 13 bases lay between the germline ends. The CDR3 runs to 15 residues. Germline CDR1 and CDR2: LNHDA and SQIVND (reference sequence). This sequence originates from a human donor in good health. The chain recombines TRBV19 with TRBJ1-4; no firm D call. Material for sequencing was T cells isolated from PBMCs. The CDR3 nucleotides read TGTGCCAGTAGTATTCTCGCAGCGAAGAATGAAAAACTGTTTTTT. Translation gives CASSILAAKNEKLFF.